Presented here are 5 T cell receptor beta chains from one specimen sequenced in a study of OX40 agonist ivuxolimab in advanced cancers. Here immunoSEQ multiplex PCR was the method, and the copy in TCRdb shows in-frame clones only, minus some. Found here are 65,000 to 80,000 clones, about four fifths of them singletons; the top ten hold roughly 6.2%. Sequenced here: CD4+ or CD8+ T cells sorted from blood, sampled in a trial of the OX40 agonist ivuxolimab. These TCRs come from an adult with an advanced solid tumor such as melanoma, head and neck, liver or kidney cancer.

The chain combines TRBV7-2 with TRBJ2-4; unclear D gene. Germline assignment: CDR1 SGHTA and CDR2 FQGNSA. V lost 5 bases and J lost 6, with 5 bases in between. The CDR3 has 11 amino acids. The CDR3 sequence is CASSVGNIQYF. The CDR3 bases are TGTGCCAGCAGCGTTGGAAACATTCAGTACTTC. The full variable domain, with the rest looked up from reference TRBV7-2 and TRBJ2-4, is GAGVSQSPSNKVTEKGKDVELRCDPISGHTALYWYRQSLGQGLEFLIYFQGNSAPDKSGLPSDRFSAERTGGSVSTLTIQRTQQEDSAVYLCASSVGNIQYFGAGTRLSVL.

The chain recombines TRBV19 with TRBJ1-5; tentatively, D is TRBD1 (5 bases). This CDR3 has 15 amino acids. With 6 bases removed from V and 6 bases from J, the gap between germline ends came to 18 bases. Germline V gene lookup returns CDR1 LNHDA and CDR2 SQIVND (reference sequence). The CDR3 sequence is CASSIGTLAGQPQHF. The CDR3 region has the DNA TGTGCCAGTAGCATTGGGACCCTCGCGGGTCAGCCCCAGCATTTT.

The chain has TRBV7-6 and TRBJ1-4; D gene ambiguous. This CDR3 has 13 residues. Per germline, CDR1 SGHVS and CDR2 FNYEAQ. Trimming shortened V by 6 bases and J by 0 bases, and 5 bases separated the two germline ends. The CDR3 coding sequence is TGTGCCAGCAGGGCGGCAACTAATGAAAAACTGTTTTTT. This codes for CASRAATNEKLFF. The full variable domain, completed using reference TRBV7-6 and TRBJ1-4, is GAGVSQSPRYKVTKRGQDVALRCDPISGHVSLYWYRQALGQGPEFLTYFNYEAQQDKSGLPNDRFSAERPEGSISTLTIQRTEQRDSAMYRCASRAATNEKLFFGSGTQLSVL.

This chain uses TRBV5-1 with TRBJ2-7; 12 bases agree with TRBD2. The germline gives CDR1 SGHRS, CDR2 YFSETQ. This CDR3 region has 15 residues. V was clipped by 4 bases and J by 3 bases; unmatched bases: 5. The CDR3 DNA sequence: TGCGCCAGCAGCGAAACTAGCGGGGGGCTCTACGAGCAGTACGTC. Its protein is CASSETSGGLYEQYV.

The rearrangement links TRBV6-4 to TRBJ1-6, with D tentatively TRBD1 (5 bases). Germline values: CDR1 MRHNA, CDR2 SNTAGT. V was cut by 0 bases and J by 10 bases, with 13 bases left in between. The CDR3 sequence is 15 residues long. The CDR3 sequence: CASSDSNQGRSPLHF. The CDR3, as DNA: TGTGCCAGCAGTGACTCGAATCAGGGTCGATCACCCCTCCACTTT.